This T cell receptor beta chain was observed in a study of T cell changes during pregnancy in multiple sclerosis. J lost 4 bases, V lost 3 bases, and 8 bases had no gene match. The CDR3 totals 15 residues. Germline V gives CDR1 GTSNPN, CDR2 SVGIG (reference sequence). TCRdb's copy holds only in-frame clones and misses some; the assay was immunoSEQ multiplex PCR. The data contain some 120,000 clones, 92% of them singletons. This sample comprised peripheral blood, obtained in the third trimester of pregnancy. This TCR derives from a female donor with multiple sclerosis, enrolled in a pregnancy study. The V gene is TRBV30, the J gene TRBJ1-1; 10 bases are a match to TRBD1. In DNA form, the CDR3 reads TGTGCCTGGAGGGGCAGACAGGGGGCGATCACTGAAGCTTTCTTT. As protein: CAWRGRQGAITEAFF. Drawing the rest from reference TRBV30 and TRBJ1-1, the complete variable domain is SQTIHQWPATLVQPVGSPLSLECTVEGTSNPNLYWYRQAAGRGLQLLFYSVGIGQISSEVPQNLSASRPQDRQFILSSKKLLLSDSGFYLCAWRGRQGAITEAFFGQGTRLTVV.